This entry concerns a single TCR beta chain. At least ten counts were recorded for this clonotype. Its antigen remains unidentified. Qualities for individual bases were not recorded, and no much larger clone is one base off. This sample is drawn from a study of blood T cells in healthy people across ages (dated by TCRdb to 2015 to 2017). Notes on the research overall: In model experiments, template switching captured about one uniquely barcoded TCR beta cDNA molecule for every two T cells. Age-related changes in TCR beta repertoire diversity were measured in the study by deep sequencing normalized with unique cDNA molecular identifiers. Donors were grouped into four age groups: young (average roughly 16 years), middle-aged (39), aged (over 55) and long-lived (about 82). To avoid experimental bias, donors of different ages were randomly spread across the sequencing lanes. Two additional independent replicas of 1 million unique cDNA reads from the same blood draw were analyzed for two donors (one aged 18 to 30 and one aged 80 or older).

Libraries were built with 5' RACE. Sequencing instrument: Illumina HiSeq 2500. The second PCR ran for about 6 to 12 cycles and used a J-beta primer mix along with a sample-barcoded 5' primer. A unique molecular identifier was introduced onto each TCR beta cDNA molecule by a template-switch 5' adaptor carrying 12 random nucleotides. Each sample yielded at least 2.5 million CDR3-containing paired-end reads. First-strand cDNA synthesis was performed from all RNA using the Mint cDNA synthesis kit, with priming by a TRBC-specific oligonucleotide. After uracil-DNA glycosylase treatment, a first 18-cycle PCR used universal primers M1SS and BC2_uni_R on all cDNA. Regarding the original processing steps: For normalization, 1 million high-quality reads were randomly selected from each sample, with every read carrying a distinct molecular identifier. Reads sharing molecular identifiers were discarded rather than binned into consensus sequences. MiTCR, set to a Q25 quality threshold and the strictest error-elimination algorithm, was used for CDR3 identification, clonotype clustering and error correction. A nonparametric unseen species model with Euler transformation was used to estimate lower-bound total TCR beta diversity. The public reads were reprocessed in TCRdb via fastp at Q25 and MiXCR, keeping in-frame beta chains. One record per CDR3 amino acid sequence lists the most common genes and DNA. TCRdb's processing, not the study's, gives the V and J calls here. For this sample there are 1.5 million to 2 million distinct CDR3 sequences; 28% appear just once. Together, the top ten hold 7.7% of the sample.

The approximately 40 donors, aged about 6 to 95 years, were systemically healthy Caucasian individuals from Russia. About 9.1 milliliters of peripheral blood were collected from each donor into EDTA-treated Vacutainer tubes. Ficoll-Paque density-gradient centrifugation was used to isolate PBMCs, with at least 7 million obtained per sample. Total RNA, at least 5 micrograms per sample, was extracted from PBMCs with Trizol reagent. For every donor, flow cytometry on a PBMC aliquot measured the percentage of naive CD45RAhigh/CD27high T cells. On the study overall, not on this receptor specifically: Because donor CMV infection status was unknown, age-related changes in expanded clonotypes were potentially confounded. Estimates of total diversity based on one million sequenced T cells were regarded as lower bounds and as underestimates. Conclusive comparison of naive and antigen-experienced compartments was prevented by the profiling of bulk unsorted PBMCs. As age increased, observed TCR beta diversity per million T cells dropped in a roughly linear way, and a significant reduction was already evident by age about 40. A strong correlation was found between observed TCR beta diversity and the percentage of naive T cells measured by flow cytometry. Compared with the aged group, more naive CD4+ T cells, fewer expanded clones and increased TCR diversity were shown by the long-lived group, suggesting age selection.

This clonotype originated in a woman in her 30s in good health. Sequenced: blood.

This receptor has the CDR3 CSVRVQETQYF. The sequenced DNA is TGCAGCGTTCGAGTGCAAGAGACCCAGTACTTC. The rearranged segments are TRBV29-1 and TRBJ2-5; no D gene is confidently identified. The CDR3 has 11 amino acids, counting the end cysteine and phenylalanine. CDR3 DNA is the only sequence kept; it has 33 bases, read in frame from the first base. The germline V gene yields SQVTM for CDR1 and ANQGSEA for CDR2. The junction carries 6 bases between V and J, which are trimmed by 5 bases and 2 bases respectively.